Listed here is a single T cell receptor beta chain. The antigen is not known. The CDR3 is made up of 13 amino acids. V was clipped by 1 base and J by 7 bases, with 10 bases between them. CDR1 SGHNT and CDR2 YENEEA come from the germline V gene. TCRdb called the RACE reads again in MiXCR, with one record for every CDR3 protein. The table shows roughly 92,000 distinct CDR3 sequences, with about an eighth occurring only once. This sample is part of a study of human T cells and chemical hapten exposure. Study conclusions and caveats: Relative to controls, expanded TCRs formed significantly more large CDR3 similarity clusters.

Time point defined: patch test 2, 6 weeks after DPC sensitization. Sample treatment: therapeutic diphenylcyclopropenone sensitization with weekly scalp DPC. This specimen was whole blood, taken in connection with sensitization to the hapten diphenylcyclopropenone (DPC). This clonotype was sampled from a woman aged 35 to 49 with alopecia areata. Some clones in this sample may be carry-over from other donors' samples. The chain joins TRBV11-3 to TRBJ1-1; unclear D gene. The CDR3 here is CASSLGGRSEAFF. Here the CDR3 DNA reads TGTGCCAGCAGCTTAGGCGGACGGAGTGAAGCTTTCTTT.